This T cell receptor (beta chain) was observed in a study of T cell changes during pregnancy in multiple sclerosis. The CDR3 runs 15 residues. The V gene end was trimmed by 3 bases and the J gene end by 4 bases; junction bases not matched to a gene: 8. CDR1 and CDR2 from the germline V gene are SGDLS and YYNGEE. Clones were sequenced by immunoSEQ multiplex PCR, and TCRdb holds only the in-frame ones, with some missing. The sample records roughly 40,000 clones, roughly nine tenths being singletons. This TCR was sampled from a female donor with multiple sclerosis, enrolled in a pregnancy study. Source: CD8+ T cells from peripheral blood mononuclear cells, taken in the first trimester of pregnancy. The V call is TRBV9, the J call TRBJ2-7; the match to TRBD1 covers 9 bases. CDR3 nucleotides: TGTGCCAGCAGCGGAACAGGGGGCGAGCGGTACGAGCAGTACTTC. Protein product: CASSGTGGERYEQYF. Filled out from reference TRBV9 and TRBJ2-7, the complete variable domain reads DSGVTQTPKHLITATGQRVTLRCSPRSGDLSVYWYQQSLDQGLQFLIQYYNGEERAKGNILERFSAQQFPDLHSELNLSSLELGDSALYFCASSGTGGERYEQYFGPGTRLTVT.